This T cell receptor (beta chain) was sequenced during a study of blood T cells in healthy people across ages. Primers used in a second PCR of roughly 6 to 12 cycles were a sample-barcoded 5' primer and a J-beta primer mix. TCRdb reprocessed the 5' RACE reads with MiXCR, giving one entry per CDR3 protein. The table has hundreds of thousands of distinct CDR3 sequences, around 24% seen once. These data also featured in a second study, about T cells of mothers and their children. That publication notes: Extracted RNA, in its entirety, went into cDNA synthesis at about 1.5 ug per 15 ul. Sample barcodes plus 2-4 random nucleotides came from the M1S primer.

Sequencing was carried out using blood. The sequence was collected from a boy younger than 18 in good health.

CDR3 bases: TGCGCCAGCAGCCAAGAAGTGAATCCCGCCCGGGTGGGCTCCTACGAGCAGTACTTC. Its protein is CASSQEVNPARVGSYEQYF. The chain couples TRBV4-3 to TRBJ2-7; D is uncertain. Deletions cut 0 bases from V and 0 bases from J, with 21 bases between. There are 19 residues in the CDR3. CDR1 LGHNA and CDR2 YSLEER come from the germline V gene.